This entry features one T cell receptor (beta chain) sequence. This record belongs to a study of control samples from healthy donors and cancer patients. Germline V CDR1 and CDR2: GTSNPN, SVGIG (reference sequence). The length of the CDR3 is 15 residues. Trimming took 2 bases from V and 9 from J, leaving 23 bases between them. Sequencing used immunoSEQ multiplex PCR; TCRdb keeps in-frame clones, though not all of them. The sample lists more than 150,000 clones; 93% were seen once. This TCR was sampled from a man over 45 in good health. Sequencing input: blood. V and J are TRBV30 and TRBJ2-7; weak D call: TRBD2 (6 bases). The CDR3 coding sequence is TGTGCCTGGAGTCCCCTAGGCGGGGAGTCCCTCCGGCAGTACTTC. Amino acids: CAWSPLGGESLRQYF.